This entry is about one T cell receptor beta chain. TCRdb keeps only in-frame clones here, not all; method: immunoSEQ multiplex PCR. The sample records around 150,000 clones, less than 90% being singletons. V lost 3 bases to trimming and J lost 2 bases, with 14 bases between them. The CDR3 spans 15 residues. Per germline, CDR1 LGHNA and CDR2 YSLEER. These data come from a study of cytomegalovirus exposure and HLA in healthy donors. Sequencing was carried out using PBMCs. The chain has TRBV4-3 and TRBJ2-7, with TRBD1 as a possible D gene (6 bases). The source is a young woman in good health and CMV-seronegative. Written as DNA, the CDR3 is TGCGCCAGCAGCCAGGCTAACCGGGACACCTACGAGCAGTACTTC. This translates into CASSQANRDTYEQYF.